These 23 T cell receptor beta chains share one sample of origin, sequenced in a study of T cell responses to AZD1222 COVID-19 vaccine. Produced via immunoSEQ multiplex PCR; TCRdb's table is partial and in-frame only. The sample gives about 70,000 clones, over 80% of which show up once; 8% to 10% is in the top ten. This material consisted of peripheral blood, taken on day 0 of AZD1222 vaccination. These TCRs come from an adult in good health.

The V call is TRBV28, the J call TRBJ1-2; 7 bases are shared with TRBD1. Per germline, CDR1 MDHEN and CDR2 SYDVKM. Trimming cost V 0 bases and J 8 bases; bases outside gene matches: 6. The CDR3 loop spans 14 amino acids. The CDR3 sequence is CASSLWAQGGGYTF. The CDR3, as DNA: TGTGCCAGCAGTTTATGGGCTCAGGGGGGCGGCTACACCTTC.

The chain is built from TRBV10-2 and TRBJ1-3, with unresolved D. Germline V lookup: CDR1 WSHSY, CDR2 SAAADI. The V gene lost 6 bases and the J gene lost 0 bases, with 6 bases spanning the gap. The CDR3 spans 13 residues. CDR3 sequence (DNA): TGCGCCAGCAGCACAAACTCTGGAAACACCATATATTTT. Its protein is CASSTNSGNTIYF.

CDR3 protein: CASSIDPQGPEAFF. The CDR3 region has the DNA TGTGCCAGTAGTATAGATCCCCAGGGACCTGAAGCTTTCTTT. The chain has TRBV19 and TRBJ1-1, with D perhaps TRBD1 (5 bases). CDR1 and CDR2 from the germline V gene are LNHDA and SQIVND (reference sequence). This CDR3 has 14 residues. Deletions cut 0 bases from V and 6 bases from J, with 11 bases between.

The rearrangement joins TRBV19 to TRBJ1-1; the match to TRBD1 covers 7 bases. J was trimmed by 7 bases and V by 6 bases; bases with no gene match: 17. This CDR3 has 16 residues. CDR1 is LNHDA, CDR2 SQIVND, per germline (reference sequence). CDR3 amino acids: CASSRKSLQGQGEAFF. DNA for the CDR3: TGTGCCAGTAGCCGTAAGAGTCTACAGGGGCAGGGTGAAGCTTTCTTT.

V gene TRBV5-1 combines with J gene TRBJ2-1; 8 bases line up with TRBD2. Germline V gene data show CDR1 as SGHRS and CDR2 as YFSETQ. CDR3 length equals 16 residues. Trimming removed 4 bases from V and 4 bases from J; junction bases left unmatched: 10. The CDR3 coding sequence is TGCGCCAGCAGCCCCCGGGAGGGGAGGGATTACAATGAGCAGTTCTTC. This gives the protein CASSPREGRDYNEQFF.

The chain has TRBV5-4 and TRBJ1-2; TRBD1 matches at 9 bases. This CDR3 comprises 14 residues. Trimming at V came to 4 bases and at J to 8 bases, leaving 9 bases not matched to a gene. Germline values: CDR1 SGHNT, CDR2 YYREEE (reference sequence). This CDR3 reads CASSTRTGEEGYTF. The CDR3 coding sequence is TGTGCCAGCAGCACCCGGACAGGGGAGGAGGGCTACACCTTC.

The chain uses TRBV9 and TRBJ2-1; 9 bases are shared with TRBD1. The germline CDR1 and CDR2 sequences are SGDLS and YYNGEE. The CDR3 is 15 residues long. V gave up 4 bases and J gave up 5 bases; unmatched junction bases: 7. In nucleotides, the CDR3 is TGTGCCAGCAGCCTTGGACAGGGGACGAACAATGAGCAGTTCTTC. Residues: CASSLGQGTNNEQFF.

This clone was detected once. The rearrangement uses TRBV3-1 (or the pseudogene TRBV3-2) and TRBJ1-5; a weak D match, TRBD1 (5 bases). Germline V gene data show CDR1 as LGHDT and CDR2 as YNNKEL (reference sequence). This CDR3 is built from 19 residues. Deletions cut 3 bases from V and 1 base from J, with 22 bases between. The CDR3: CASSHRPVRGERSNQPQHF. CDR3 in DNA: TGTGCCAGCAGCCACCGTCCGGTGCGGGGGGAGAGGAGCAATCAGCCCCAGCATTTT.

The rearrangement links TRBV7-3 to TRBJ2-3, with D possibly matching TRBD2 (6 bases). The CDR3 is 15 residues long. Deletions cut 5 bases from V and 4 bases from J, with 16 bases between. Germline V lookup: CDR1 SGHTA, CDR2 FQGTGA. The CDR3 DNA reads as TGTGCCAGCAGCGCCCAATTGGCGGGGCCAGATACGCAGTATTTT. Amino acid sequence: CASSAQLAGPDTQYF.

The chain is built from TRBV6-1 and TRBJ2-7, with TRBD1 matching over 8 bases. The CDR3 has 15 residues. The germline CDR1 and CDR2 sequences are MNHNS and SASEGT. V dropped 0 bases and J dropped 2; count of bases not matched to a gene: 3. CDR3 sequence (DNA): TGTGCCAGCAGTGAAGCGGACAGGGCAGCCTACGAGCAGTACTTC. It codes for CASSEADRAAYEQYF.

The count of this clone is one. The rearrangement joins TRBV27 to TRBJ2-3; D could derive from TRBD1 or TRBD2 (5 bases each). The CDR3 spans 16 residues. The germline V and J ends were trimmed by 2 bases and 1 base, with 13 bases remaining between them. Germline V gene sequence: CDR1 MNHEY, CDR2 SMNVEV (reference sequence). For the CDR3, the DNA is TGTGCCAGCAGTTTAGGTGTGGGGGTACGCACAGATACGCAGTATTTT. This codes for CASSLGVGVRTDTQYF.

This clone was observed a handful of times. The V and J genes are TRBV28 and TRBJ1-1; 7 bases line up with TRBD1. J lost 4 bases, V lost 3 bases, and 5 bases had no gene match. Germline V gene data show CDR1 as MDHEN and CDR2 as SYDVKM. The CDR3 totals 14 residues. The CDR3 sequence: CASSFRGQFTEAFF. CDR3 DNA: TGTGCCAGCAGTTTTAGGGGACAGTTCACTGAAGCTTTCTTT.

Only one count was recorded for this clone. The chain uses TRBV27 and TRBJ1-2; D remains unclear. V was cut by 2 bases and J by 4 bases, with 8 bases left in between. The CDR3 has 13 amino acids. CDR1 is MNHEY and CDR2 is SMNVEV in the germline V gene (reference sequence). CDR3 coding DNA: TGTGCCAGCAGTTTAGCACGGACCTATGGCTACACCTTC. This encodes CASSLARTYGYTF.

V and J are TRBV2 and TRBJ2-1; the D gene could be TRBD1 or TRBD2 (5 bases each). CDR1 is SNHLY and CDR2 is FYNNEI in the germline V gene. Trimming took off 8 bases at V and 1 base at J, with 12 bases between the two ends. This CDR3 contains 14 residues. The CDR3: CASRRDGSYNEQFF. In DNA form, the CDR3 reads TGTGCCAGCCGTAGGGACGGATCCTACAATGAGCAGTTCTTC.

This chain links TRBV7-9 with TRBJ1-6, with a weak D call TRBD1 (5 bases). V gave up 6 bases and J gave up 6 bases, with 18 bases separating them. The CDR3 has 16 amino acids. CDR1 is SEHNR and CDR2 is FQNEAQ in the germline V gene (reference sequence). The CDR3 DNA reads as TGTGCCAGCAGTCCAACCCAGAGACAGCTTAATTCACCCCTCCACTTT. Its translation: CASSPTQRQLNSPLHF. The full variable domain, completed using reference TRBV7-9 and TRBJ1-6, is DTGVSQNPRHKITKRGQNVTFRCDPISEHNRLYWYRQTLGQGPEFLTYFQNEAQLEKSRLLSDRFSAERPKGSFSTLEIQRTEQGDSAMYLCASSPTQRQLNSPLHFGNGTRLTVT.

J is TRBJ2-7 and V is TRBV15; unclear D gene. V dropped 0 bases and J dropped 2 bases, with 11 bases sitting between them. Germline V lookup: CDR1 LNHNV, CDR2 YYDKDF (reference sequence). The CDR3 is made up of 15 amino acids. The CDR3 DNA is TGTGCCACCAGCAGAGATTCGGTCGGAGCCTACGAGCAGTACTTC. This encodes CATSRDSVGAYEQYF. Combining the CDR3 with reference TRBV15 and TRBJ2-7 gives the whole variable domain DAMVIQNPRYQVTQFGKPVTLSCSQTLNHNVMYWYQQKSSQAPKLLFHYYDKDFNNEADTPDNFQSRRPNTSFCFLDIRSPGLGDTAMYLCATSRDSVGAYEQYFGPGTRLTVT.

The chain carries TRBV14 and TRBJ1-2, with D perhaps matching TRBD1 (5 bases). The germline CDR1 and CDR2 sequences are SGHDN and FVKESK. Trimming took off 0 bases at V and 1 base at J, with 15 bases between the two ends. CDR3 length: 17 residues. Here the CDR3 reads CASSQEIPTAVNYGYTF. The CDR3 bases are TGTGCCAGCAGCCAAGAAATCCCGACAGCGGTTAACTATGGCTACACCTTC.

The DNA of the CDR3 is TGCGCCAGCAGCCCAGAAGTCGGGGGGTCTGGGGCCAACGTCCTGACTTTC. The encoded protein is CASSPEVGGSGANVLTF. This rearrangement joins TRBV4-3 to TRBJ2-6, with 7 bases matching TRBD2. The CDR3 sequence is 17 residues long. Germline V gene sequence: CDR1 LGHNA, CDR2 YSLEER. Trimming took 4 bases from V and 1 from J; bases not matched to a gene: 7.

The chain links TRBV4-3 to TRBJ2-5; D remains ambiguous. Germline V gives CDR1 LGHNA, CDR2 YSLEER. CDR3 length: 16 amino acids. The V end was cut by 0 bases, the J end by 5 bases, with 16 bases between. CDR3: CASSQDWSRLGETQYF. The CDR3 region has the DNA TGCGCCAGCAGCCAAGATTGGTCCAGGTTGGGGGAGACCCAGTACTTC.

This clone was observed a single time. This chain connects TRBV7-3 to TRBJ1-1, with 7 bases aligning to TRBD1. The CDR3 extends over 14 amino acids. Trimming cost V 2 bases and J 6 bases; bases outside gene matches: 6. Per germline, CDR1 SGHTA and CDR2 FQGTGA. In DNA, the CDR3 is TGTGCCAGCAGCTTACAGGGGGGGAAGGCTGAAGCTTTCTTT. Protein sequence: CASSLQGGKAEAFF.

Regarding this clone: Additional DNA sequences in this sample encode the identical CDR3. V usage is TRBV10-1 and J usage is TRBJ2-7; D unresolved. V lost 3 bases to trimming and J lost 4 bases, with 4 bases between them. Germline V CDR1 and CDR2: WNHNN, SYGVQD (reference sequence). CDR3 length: 11 residues. CDR3: CASSEGYEQYF. The CDR3 coding sequence is TGCGCCAGCAGTGAAGGATACGAGCAGTACTTC.

The chain recombines TRBV7-9 with TRBJ1-2, with a tentative D call TRBD1 (5 bases). Germline V gene sequence: CDR1 SEHNR, CDR2 FQNEAQ (reference sequence). Trimming pared 4 bases from V and 7 bases from J, leaving 19 bases between. This CDR3 is 15 amino acids long. CDR3 DNA sequence: TGTGCCAGCAGCTCGGGGACGGCCGGATGGGGTGGCTACACCTTC. Amino acids: CASSSGTAGWGGYTF.

V usage is TRBV2 and J usage is TRBJ1-2, with D possibly matching TRBD1 (6 bases). The length of the CDR3 is 14 residues. Germline CDR1 reads SNHLY; CDR2 reads FYNNEI. V dropped 4 bases and J dropped 6 bases, with 15 bases sitting between them. Here the CDR3 reads CASSVLKGGDGYTF. The CDR3 DNA is TGTGCCAGCAGTGTTCTAAAGGGGGGGGATGGCTACACCTTC.